This TCR beta chain was sequenced in a study of Graves' ophthalmopathy and Graves' hyperthyroidism (dated by TCRdb to the late 2010s). Regarding the research as a whole: Peripheral blood was collected at initial diagnosis, prior to any treatment. To explore V-J signatures distinguishing ophthalmopathy from hyperthyroidism, a discovery set of roughly 100 patients (about 44 ophthalmopathy, some 57 stable hyperthyroidism) was enrolled. In total, 135 blood samples were TCR-sequenced: 43 ophthalmopathy, about 75 hyperthyroidism and approximately 17 hyperthyroidism-to-ophthalmopathy patients. In five to seven hyperthyroidism patients, the T-cell repertoire of thyroid tissue was compared with the T-cell repertoire of blood. The independent validation cohort included approximately 19 hyperthyroidism patients plus 17 patients who later progressed from hyperthyroidism to ophthalmopathy. The study used TCR beta repertoire signatures to distinguish Graves' ophthalmopathy from Graves' hyperthyroidism and to predict progression to ophthalmopathy. After sampling, hyperthyroidism patients received methimazole starting at 30 mg daily, and ophthalmopathy patients received high-dose intravenous methylprednisolone.

For repertoire sequencing, the TCR beta CDR3 regions were amplified from RNA transcripts. A first-round RT-PCR used HTBI primers with the Qiagen OneStep RT-PCR kit, followed by a second-round multiplex PCR, size selection and purification. Sequencing of the libraries was carried out on an Illumina HiSeq2000 in paired-end mode with 100 bp reads. Regarding the original processing steps: SOAPnuke was used to process the reads, removing any read that contained adapters or uncalled bases, had a mean Phred below 15, or lacked an exact match to the constant primer or identifier. COPE v1.2.5 was used to merge high-quality paired reads. Each unique nucleotide sequence was treated as a clonotype, and MiTCR v1.1 was used to align the clonotypes to the IMGT TRB V, D and J references. Analysis was restricted to V-J combinations with a frequency above 0.0001, which covered roughly 99% of repertoires. For each V-J combination, a TCR clonal expansion and chaos score was defined as F50 clonal expansion divided by the chaos observed in the TCRdist matrix. Welch's t-statistics and random forest were used to narrow the features down to 10 to 15 V-J combinations, which were then fed into a naive Bayes classifier. The Morisita-Horn index was used to measure how similar the thyroid and blood repertoires were. TCRdb ran its own pipeline on the public reads, namely fastp trimming at Q25 and MiXCR clone calling, and kept in-frame beta chains. Each CDR3 protein gets just one entry, which takes the most common genes and DNA from the rows behind it. TCRdb's processing, not the study's, gives the V and J calls here. The sample contains about 740,000 distinct CDR3 sequences, around 40% of them found a single time. The top ten hold 40% to 45% of the sample.

Patients with ophthalmopathy had moderately to severely active disease, with a Clinical Activity Score of 3 or more, a NOSPECS grade of 4 or more, and a disease duration of less than 3 months. Patients with other autoimmune diseases, uncontrolled infections, pregnancy or lactation were excluded. Clinical symptoms, serum thyroxine, TRAb, thyroid ultrasound and orbital computed tomography were used for diagnosis. PBMCs were isolated from approximately 10 ml of fresh peripheral blood by Ficoll-Paque density gradient centrifugation. Total RNA was extracted with Trizol reagent and quality-checked on an Agilent 2100 Bioanalyzer. The paper as a whole reports these results and caveats: No statistical method was used to predetermine the sample size, and group allocation was not hidden from the investigators. Most expanded thyroid clonotypes with frequency above 0.001 were also detected in blood, suggesting blood repertoires may reflect the thyroid immune response. In validation, the model predicted ophthalmopathy progression with about 64% sensitivity and 72.22% specificity; some twelve predicted patients were CT-confirmed with GO in a median of approximately six months. Ophthalmopathy was separated from stable hyperthyroidism by the 13-signature model with around 89% sensitivity and less than 82% specificity in cross-validation and with 80%/75% in the test set.

A word on this clonotype: Its recognized antigen is unknown. Per-base qualities were not stored, and no clone one base away is much larger.

The trim is 2 bases for V and 1 base for J, with a gap of 14 bases between the germline ends. CDR1 and CDR2 (DFQATT, SNEGSKA) derive from the germline V gene (reference sequence). The CDR3 spans 15 residues, from the cysteine through the phenylalanine. The CDR3 DNA has 45 bases and is translated from base 1. The chain links TRBV20-1 with TRBJ1-1, with the D gene not clear enough to name. Sample: peripheral blood. This clonotype was sampled from an adult man with Graves' ophthalmopathy. Here is the DNA: TGCAGTGCTAGAACCCTCGGTACCGGGAACACTGAAGCTTTCTTT. It translates to CSARTLGTGNTEAFF.